The 10 T cell receptor beta chains given below trace back to one sample, sequenced in a study of blood T cell repertoires in COVID-19. The repertoire was sequenced with immunoSEQ multiplex PCR; TCRdb's copy has only in-frame clones and lacks some. The sample consists of hundreds of thousands of clones, approximately 90% of them appearing once. The specimen sequenced was PBMCs or T cells enriched from blood (not recorded which). The receptors stem from a man aged 18 to 30 who had recovered from COVID-19.

The rearrangement uses TRBV2 and TRBJ1-6, with 7 bases identical to TRBD1. The CDR3 runs to 15 residues. Trimming at V came to 4 bases and at J to 0 bases, leaving 0 bases not matched to a gene. CDR1 is SNHLY and CDR2 is FYNNEI in the germline V gene. For the CDR3, the DNA is TGTGCCAGCAGTGGGGACAGCTCCTATAATTCACCCCTCCACTTT. Protein sequence: CASSGDSSYNSPLHF. Using reference TRBV2 and TRBJ1-6 for the parts outside the CDR3, the full variable domain is EPEVTQTPSHQVTQMGQEVILRCVPISNHLYFYWYRQILGQKVEFLVSFYNNEISEKSEIFDDQFSVERPDGSNFTLKIRSTKLEDSAMYFCASSGDSSYNSPLHFGNGTRLTVT.

This chain links TRBV5-8 with TRBJ2-7; 11 positions match TRBD2. Per the germline V gene, CDR1 is SGHTS and CDR2 is YDEGEE. V was clipped by 6 bases and J by 4 bases; unmatched bases: 3. The CDR3 consists of 13 residues. In DNA form, the CDR3 reads TGTGCCAGCAAAACTAGCGGGAGTTACGAGCAGTACTTC. Amino acid sequence: CASKTSGSYEQYF.

The chain employs TRBV27 and TRBJ2-1; D is possibly TRBD2 (6 bases). The V end was cut by 1 base, the J end by 9 bases, with 13 bases between. CDR1 and CDR2 from the germline V gene are MNHEY and SMNVEV (reference sequence). The CDR3 has 14 residues. CDR3 sequence: CASSLYSGLSEQFF. As DNA, the CDR3 is TGTGCCAGCAGTTTATATAGCGGTCTAAGTGAGCAGTTCTTC.

Regarding this clone: Other DNA sequences in this specimen translate into the identical CDR3. The rearrangement uses TRBV5-1 and TRBJ1-2; D might be TRBD1 (6 bases). Germline lookup yields CDR1 SGHRS and CDR2 YFSETQ. V lost 0 bases, J lost 8 bases, and 11 bases lay in between. The length of the CDR3 is 13 residues. The CDR3 here is CASSLDRADGYTF. The CDR3 DNA reads as TGCGCCAGCAGCTTGGACAGGGCGGACGGCTACACCTTC.

This chain connects TRBV2 to TRBJ2-1; the D gene is possibly TRBD1 (6 bases). The V end was cut by 5 bases, the J end by 8 bases, with 10 bases between. Germline V CDR1 and CDR2: SNHLY, FYNNEI. This CDR3 comprises 12 residues. CDR3 nucleotide sequence: TGTGCCAGCAGTCGGACAGTTGATGAGCAGTTCTTC. Its protein is CASSRTVDEQFF.

This clone appeared a few times. The chain links TRBV19 to TRBJ2-4; possibly TRBD2 for D (6 bases). V was shortened by 6 bases and J by 9 bases, with 33 bases between the two germline ends. The CDR3 loop spans 19 amino acids. CDR1 LNHDA and CDR2 SQIVND come from the germline V gene (reference sequence). CDR3 sequence: CASSLPPGLAGSTFAIQYF. CDR3 coding DNA: TGTGCCAGTAGCCTACCACCGGGGCTCGCGGGGTCGACGTTTGCCATTCAGTACTTC.

This sequence joins TRBV28 and TRBJ2-7; 10 bases map to TRBD2. The CDR3 consists of 15 residues. Trimming at V came to 2 bases and at J to 7 bases, leaving 8 bases not matched to a gene. CDR1 is MDHEN, CDR2 SYDVKM, per germline. The CDR3 DNA is TGTGCCAGCAGTTTAGGAGCGGGAGGGCCCCGGGAGCAGTACTTC. Protein: CASSLGAGGPREQYF.

The chain recombines TRBV6-2 or TRBV6-3 with TRBJ2-1, with 8 bases aligning to TRBD1. V dropped 2 bases and J dropped 9; count of bases not matched to a gene: 12. Germline CDR1 MNHEY, CDR2 SVGEGT. There are 16 residues in the CDR3. CDR3: CASSYPSGQGGREQFF. CDR3 in DNA: TGTGCCAGCAGTTACCCATCCGGACAGGGAGGACGTGAGCAGTTCTTC.

This sequence joins TRBV12-5 and TRBJ1-1; possibly TRBD1 for D (5 bases). Trimming stripped 1 base from V and 4 bases from J, with 7 bases between. Germline assignment: CDR1 LGHNT and CDR2 FRNRAP. This CDR3 contains 13 residues. CDR3 loop: CASGLDRPTEAFF. CDR3 sequence (DNA): TGTGCTAGTGGTTTGGACAGGCCCACTGAAGCTTTCTTT.

The chain is built from TRBV5-1 and TRBJ2-7; 7 nucleotides agree with TRBD1. CDR3 length: 14 residues. Germline lookup yields CDR1 SGHRS and CDR2 YFSETQ. The V gene end was trimmed by 1 base and the J gene end by 3 bases; junction bases not matched to a gene: 4. The CDR3 reads CASSLWDSVYEQYF. CDR3 nucleotide sequence: TGCGCCAGCAGCTTGTGGGACAGCGTCTACGAGCAGTACTTC.